Following are 20 T cell receptor beta chains from one sample sequenced in a study of T cell repertoires in cytomegalovirus infection. TCRdb passed the reads through MiXCR, listing each CDR3 protein once. The sample gives a few hundred thousand distinct CDR3 sequences, under 25% of which show up once; 15% to 20% is in the top ten. The sequenced sample consisted of CD8+ T cells from PBMCs. The receptors were sampled from a human donor in good health (CMV status not recorded). Some clones in this sample may be carry-over from other donors' samples.

There are a few counts of this clonotype. The CDR3 DNA follows: TGTGCCAGTAGCGGTCAGGGGTATCAGCCCCAGCATTTT. Translation: CASSGQGYQPQHF. The rearrangement links TRBV19 to TRBJ1-5; tentative D call: TRBD1 (6 bases). This CDR3 contains 13 residues. Germline-derived CDR1 and CDR2 are LNHDA and SQIVND (reference sequence). Trimming removed 6 bases from V and 5 bases from J, with 11 bases in between.

Note on this clonotype: The junction departs from germline at one end; a sequencing error may be responsible. The genes are TRBV27 and TRBJ1-2; no definite D call. The CDR3 totals 13 residues. The germline CDR1 and CDR2 sequences are MNHEY and SMNVEV (reference sequence). The CDR3 here is CASRLSSNYGYTF. The CDR3 DNA follows: TGTGCCAGCAGATTATCGTCTAACTATGGCTACACCTTC.

The table lists this clonotype with a few counts. The J gene is TRBJ1-2, the V gene TRBV6-5, with D unclear. Germline V lookup: CDR1 MNHEY, CDR2 SVGAGI. Trimming stripped 5 bases from V and 1 base from J, with 5 bases between. The CDR3 runs to 12 residues. The CDR3 spells CASSPDNYGYTF. In DNA form, the CDR3 reads TGTGCCAGCAGTCCAGATAACTATGGCTACACCTTC.

This clonotype came up a few times. The V call is TRBV28, the J call TRBJ2-6, with no clear D. V was trimmed by 2 bases and J by 0 bases, leaving 5 bases between them. This CDR3 spans 15 amino acids. Germline-derived CDR1 and CDR2 are MDHEN and SYDVKM. CDR3 amino acids: CASSLPNSGANVLTF. The CDR3 bases are TGTGCCAGCAGTTTACCGAACTCTGGGGCCAACGTCCTGACTTTC.

This clonotype has only a few counts. This chain connects TRBV20-1 to TRBJ1-1; tentatively, D is TRBD1 (5 bases). The ends were cut back, 1 base at V and 5 bases at J, with 11 bases in the middle. Germline loops: CDR1 DFQATT, CDR2 SNEGSKA (reference sequence). CDR3 size: 13 residues. The DNA of the CDR3 is TGCAGTGCTAGAGTGGGGGTGAGGACTGAAGCTTTCTTT. Protein sequence: CSARVGVRTEAFF.

V is TRBV19 and J is TRBJ2-1, with D possibly matching TRBD2 (7 bases). The germline V and J ends were trimmed by 8 bases and 8 bases, with 19 bases remaining between them. The germline gives CDR1 LNHDA, CDR2 SQIVND (reference sequence). The CDR3 is 14 amino acids. The CDR3 here is CASVRTGGTDEQFF. CDR3 nucleotides: TGTGCCAGTGTACGGACGGGGGGCACGGATGAGCAGTTCTTC.

This clonotype has at least ten counts. V usage is TRBV2 and J usage is TRBJ2-7, with D possibly being TRBD1 (6 bases). The CDR3 is 15 residues long. The V end was cut by 1 base, the J end by 3 bases, with 13 bases between. Germline V lookup: CDR1 SNHLY, CDR2 FYNNEI. The CDR3 here is CASSEEPGALYEQYF. The CDR3 nucleotides are TGTGCCAGCAGTGAAGAACCAGGGGCACTCTACGAGCAGTACTTC.

This rearrangement joins TRBV20-1 to TRBJ2-1; tentative D call: TRBD1 (6 bases). The CDR3 covers 14 residues. In germline, CDR1 is DFQATT, CDR2 SNEGSKA (reference sequence). V was pared by 2 bases and J by 7 bases, with 15 bases between. For the CDR3, the DNA is TGCAGTGCTAGAACAGGGACACGCGGGAATGAGCAGTTCTTC. Translating gives CSARTGTRGNEQFF.

This clonotype was counted at least ten times. Its ends do not fully match the called genes, so a read error is possible. The chain is built from TRBV5-1 and TRBJ2-7, with TRBD1 identical over 9 bases. Germline V lookup: CDR1 SGHRS, CDR2 YFSETQ. This CDR3 has 14 residues. The CDR3, as DNA: TGTGCCAGCAGTCTCGGGGGACAGGGCTACGAGCAGTACTTC. Translating it yields CASSLGGQGYEQYF.

Many counts were recorded for this clonotype. The chain combines TRBV7-2 with TRBJ2-7; TRBD1 agrees at 10 bases. Germline assignment: CDR1 SGHTA and CDR2 FQGNSA. The CDR3 is 14 residues long. V gave up 2 bases and J gave up 4 bases; unmatched junction bases: 2. The chain's CDR3 is CASSLRDRGYEQYF. CDR3 DNA: TGTGCCAGCAGCTTAAGGGACAGGGGATACGAGCAGTACTTC.

This clonotype showed up just a few times. The V and J genes are TRBV20-1 and TRBJ1-5, with D uncertain. Germline CDR1 is DFQATT and CDR2 is SNEGSKA (reference sequence). Trimming removed 2 bases from V and 5 bases from J, with 16 bases in between. The CDR3 totals 15 residues. DNA of the CDR3: TGCAGTGCTAGAACCGGGGAACCTATTGATCAGCCCCAGCATTTT. Amino acid sequence: CSARTGEPIDQPQHF.

The chain recombines TRBV10-2 with TRBJ2-2; D uncertain. Trimming removed 2 bases at V and 7 bases at J, with 11 bases between. Germline V gene data show CDR1 as WSHSY and CDR2 as SAAADI. This CDR3 comprises 14 residues. This chain's CDR3 is CASSERGIIGELFF. In DNA form, the CDR3 reads TGCGCCAGCAGTGAGCGTGGGATTATCGGGGAGCTGTTTTTT.

V and J are TRBV20-1 and TRBJ2-5, with D uncertain. The CDR3 consists of 13 residues. V lost 3 bases and J 1 base, leaving 9 bases between the germline ends. Germline CDR1 DFQATT, CDR2 SNEGSKA (reference sequence). The CDR3 is CSARGLVQETQYF. The DNA for the CDR3 is TGCAGTGCTAGGGGGTTAGTCCAAGAGACCCAGTACTTC.

The rearrangement links TRBV7-9 to TRBJ2-4; D is perhaps TRBD2 (5 bases). With 1 base removed from V and 4 bases from J, the gap between germline ends came to 11 bases. In germline, CDR1 is SEHNR, CDR2 FQNEAQ (reference sequence). This CDR3 has 15 residues. DNA for the CDR3: TGTGCCAGCAGCTTAGTTCGGGGAGAGAAAAACATTCAGTACTTC. Its protein is CASSLVRGEKNIQYF. Full variable domain (remainder filled in from reference TRBV7-9 and TRBJ2-4): DTGVSQNPRHKITKRGQNVTFRCDPISEHNRLYWYRQTLGQGPEFLTYFQNEAQLEKSRLLSDRFSAERPKGSFSTLEIQRTEQGDSAMYLCASSLVRGEKNIQYFGAGTRLSVL.

The V and J genes are TRBV9 and TRBJ1-2, with 9 bases identical to TRBD1. The CDR3 extends over 14 amino acids. Per germline, CDR1 SGDLS and CDR2 YYNGEE. Trimming removed 5 bases from V and 3 bases from J; junction bases left unmatched: 5. The CDR3 sequence is CASSQQGAYYGYTF. CDR3 nucleotides: TGTGCCAGCAGTCAACAGGGGGCTTACTATGGCTACACCTTC. Drawing the rest from reference TRBV9 and TRBJ1-2, the complete variable domain is DSGVTQTPKHLITATGQRVTLRCSPRSGDLSVYWYQQSLDQGLQFLIQYYNGEERAKGNILERFSAQQFPDLHSELNLSSLELGDSALYFCASSQQGAYYGYTFGSGTRLTVV.

This chain links TRBV28 with TRBJ2-1, with 9 bases aligning to TRBD2. V dropped 1 base and J dropped 6; count of bases not matched to a gene: 7. CDR3 length: 16 residues. Germline CDR1 MDHEN, CDR2 SYDVKM. As DNA, the CDR3 is TGTGCCAGCAGTTTATTGGCGGGGGGGCCGGGCAATGAGCAGTTCTTC. Translating it yields CASSLLAGGPGNEQFF. The complete variable domain, with remaining parts taken from reference TRBV28 and TRBJ2-1, reads DVKVTQSSRYLVKRTGEKVFLECVQDMDHENMFWYRQDPGLGLRLIYFSYDVKMKEKGDIPEGYSVSREKKERFSLILESASTNQTSMYLCASSLLAGGPGNEQFFGPGTRLTVL.

This clonotype has just a few counts. The chain is built from TRBV28 and TRBJ1-4; D unresolved. V dropped 7 bases and J dropped 5 bases, with 14 bases sitting between them. The V gene's germline CDR1 is MDHEN and CDR2 SYDVKM. This CDR3 region has 14 residues. The CDR3 loop is CASNLRTGNEKLFF. CDR3 coding DNA: TGTGCCAGCAACCTTCGGACGGGAAATGAAAAACTGTTTTTT.

This clonotype has only a few counts. The V call is TRBV28, the J call TRBJ1-4; possible D gene TRBD1, 6 bases. Germline V gene data show CDR1 as MDHEN and CDR2 as SYDVKM. CDR3 size: 14 residues. V gave up 2 bases and J gave up 8 bases, with 12 bases separating them. For the CDR3, the DNA is TGTGCCAGCAGTTTAACGGGGGCGGGAGAAAAACTGTTTTTT. It specifies CASSLTGAGEKLFF.

V and J are TRBV14 and TRBJ2-6; no clear D. V dropped 0 bases and J dropped 1 base, with 10 bases sitting between them. Germline V gene sequence: CDR1 SGHDN, CDR2 FVKESK. The CDR3 spans 17 residues. The CDR3 DNA reads as TGTGCCAGCAGCCAAGATCCGTTAATTTCTGGGGCCAACGTCCTGACTTTC. Translation: CASSQDPLISGANVLTF.

This clonotype has more than one count but fewer than ten. The chain employs TRBV23-1 and TRBJ1-5; 8 bases are shared with TRBD1. TRBV23-1 is labeled an ORF, and its function is uncertain. The CDR3 covers 19 residues. The V segment lost 3 bases and the J segment 0 bases; nucleotides outside the gene matches: 13. The CDR3 DNA reads TGCGCCAGCAGTCAGCCGGACAGGGATGGAGGAGTTAGCAATCAGCCCCAGCATTTT. Its translation is CASSQPDRDGGVSNQPQHF.